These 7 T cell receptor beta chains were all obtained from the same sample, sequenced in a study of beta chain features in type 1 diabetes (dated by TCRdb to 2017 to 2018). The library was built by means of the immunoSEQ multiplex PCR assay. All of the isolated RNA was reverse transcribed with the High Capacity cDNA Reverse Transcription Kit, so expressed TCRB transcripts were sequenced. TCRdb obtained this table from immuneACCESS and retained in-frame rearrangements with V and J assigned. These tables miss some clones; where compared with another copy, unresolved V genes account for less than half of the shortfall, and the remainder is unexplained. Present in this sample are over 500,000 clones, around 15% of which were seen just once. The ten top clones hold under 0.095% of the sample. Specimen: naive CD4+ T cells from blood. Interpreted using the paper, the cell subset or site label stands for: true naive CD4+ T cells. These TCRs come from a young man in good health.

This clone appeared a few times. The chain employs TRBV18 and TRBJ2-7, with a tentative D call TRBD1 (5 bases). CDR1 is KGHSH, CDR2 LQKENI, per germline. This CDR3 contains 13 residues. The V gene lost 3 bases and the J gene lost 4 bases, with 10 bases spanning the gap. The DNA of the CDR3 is TGTGCCAGCTCACCGACAGAATATTACGAGCAGTACTTC. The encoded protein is CASSPTEYYEQYF.

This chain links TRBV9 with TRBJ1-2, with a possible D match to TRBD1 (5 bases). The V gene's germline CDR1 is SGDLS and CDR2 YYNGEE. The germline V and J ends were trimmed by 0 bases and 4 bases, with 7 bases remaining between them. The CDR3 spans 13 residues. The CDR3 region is CASSVEGVYGYTF. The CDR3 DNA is TGTGCCAGCAGCGTAGAAGGGGTCTATGGCTACACCTTC.

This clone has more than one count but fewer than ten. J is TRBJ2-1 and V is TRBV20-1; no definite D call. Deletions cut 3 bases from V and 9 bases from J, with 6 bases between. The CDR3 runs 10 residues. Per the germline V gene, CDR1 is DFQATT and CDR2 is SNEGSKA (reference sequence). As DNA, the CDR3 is TGCAGTGCTAGCCAATTTGAGCAGTTCTTC. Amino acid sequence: CSASQFEQFF.

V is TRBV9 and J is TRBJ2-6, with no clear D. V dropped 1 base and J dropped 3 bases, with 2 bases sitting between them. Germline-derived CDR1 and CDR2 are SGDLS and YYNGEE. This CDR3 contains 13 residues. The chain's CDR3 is CASSVIGANVLTF. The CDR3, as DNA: TGTGCCAGCAGCGTAATTGGGGCCAACGTCCTGACTTTC.

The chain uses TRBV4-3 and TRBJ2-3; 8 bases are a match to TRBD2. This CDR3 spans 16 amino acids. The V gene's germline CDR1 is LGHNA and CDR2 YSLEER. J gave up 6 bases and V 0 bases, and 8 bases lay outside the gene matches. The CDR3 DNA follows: TGCGCCAGCAGCCAAGATGCGAGCGGGAGAGGTGATACGCAGTATTTT. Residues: CASSQDASGRGDTQYF.

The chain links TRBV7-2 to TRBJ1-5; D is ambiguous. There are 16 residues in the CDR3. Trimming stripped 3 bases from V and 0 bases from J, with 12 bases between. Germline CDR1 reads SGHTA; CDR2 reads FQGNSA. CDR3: CASSFGSWYSNQPQHF. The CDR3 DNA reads TGTGCCAGCAGCTTTGGTTCGTGGTATAGCAATCAGCCCCAGCATTTT.

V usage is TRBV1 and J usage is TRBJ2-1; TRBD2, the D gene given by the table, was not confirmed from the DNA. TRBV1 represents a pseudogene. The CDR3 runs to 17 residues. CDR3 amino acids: CTSSQDGASGLSNEQFF. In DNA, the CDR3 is TGCACCAGCAGCCAAGATGGGGCTAGCGGGCTTTCGAATGAGCAGTTCTTC.